The entry below describes one T cell receptor (beta chain). The target antigen is unknown. This sample is part of a study of T cell responses to AZD1222 COVID-19 vaccine. Study overall: Doses given second, at about 4 or about 12 weeks, were pooled. General study findings and limits: Repertoire sampling was restricted to post-peak T cell response timepoints.

Sequenced by immunoSEQ multiplex PCR; TCRdb stores in-frame clones only, minus some. The profile shows fewer than 150,000 clones, nearly 90% of them singletons. Here the sequenced sample was peripheral blood, taken on day 0 of AZD1222 vaccination. The TCR sequence derives from an adult in good health.

CDR3 DNA: TGTGCCAGCAGCACGGGACAGATATACAATGAGCAGTTCTTC. Residues: CASSTGQIYNEQFF. The chain recombines TRBV7-2 with TRBJ2-1; 7 bases match TRBD1. In germline, CDR1 is SGHTA, CDR2 FQGNSA. V shed 5 bases, J shed 4 bases, and the junction held 5 bases outside the gene matches. This CDR3 spans 14 amino acids. Full variable domain (rest looked up from reference TRBV7-2 and TRBJ2-1): GAGVSQSPSNKVTEKGKDVELRCDPISGHTALYWYRQSLGQGLEFLIYFQGNSAPDKSGLPSDRFSAERTGGSVSTLTIQRTQQEDSAVYLCASSTGQIYNEQFFGPGTRLTVL.